These 18 T cell receptor beta chains were sequenced from one sample in a study of vaccination and CD4 T cells after COVID-19. For these TCRs, the target antigens are not known. Scientists ran DNA taken from cultured CD4+ T cells through the Oncomine TCR Beta short-read assay for sequencing. Via MiXCR, TCRdb re-called the PCR reads, giving one row per CDR3 protein. The sample carries fewer than 10,000 distinct CDR3 sequences, around 60% recorded once. Treatment reported: roughly ten-day PBMC culture with coronavirus spike peptide pools or control peptides (ViraFEST assay). The sample was CD4+ T cells from blood, cultured in vitro. Receptor source: a human donor who had recovered from COVID-19.

V is TRBV6-2 or TRBV6-3 and J is TRBJ1-5; TRBD1 aligns across 8 bases. The V gene's germline CDR1 is MNHEY and CDR2 SVGEGT. J was trimmed by 4 bases and V by 0 bases; bases with no gene match: 8. The CDR3 is made up of 17 amino acids. The CDR3 sequence is CASSYSRDRGSNQPQHF. The CDR3, as DNA: TGTGCCAGCAGTTACTCGAGAGACAGGGGATCGAATCAGCCCCAGCATTTT.

The chain couples TRBV20-1 to TRBJ1-4; D unresolved. CDR1 and CDR2 (germline): DFQATT, SNEGSKA (reference sequence). The length of the CDR3 is 17 residues. Trimming took 6 bases from V and 0 from J, leaving 20 bases between them. CDR3 nucleotide sequence: TGCAGTGCCGCGGAGCCAAACAAAGGGCCAACTAATGAAAAACTGTTTTTT. This gives the protein CSAAEPNKGPTNEKLFF.

The chain joins TRBV24-1 to TRBJ2-1; 13 bases map to TRBD2. J lost 2 bases, V lost 4 bases, and 4 bases had no gene match. Germline-derived CDR1 and CDR2 are KGHDR and SFDVKD. The CDR3 totals 17 residues. The CDR3 loop is CATSETSGRSAYNEQFF. The CDR3 DNA sequence: TGTGCCACCAGTGAGACTAGCGGGAGGTCAGCCTACAATGAGCAGTTCTTC.

The CDR3 DNA follows: TGTGCCAGCAGTTCCGACAGGGCCCCCCGACGAGGCTCTGAAGCTTTCTTT. Protein: CASSSDRAPRRGSEAFF. V and J are TRBV7-2 and TRBJ1-1, with 7 bases lining up with TRBD1. V was clipped by 6 bases and J by 6 bases; unmatched bases: 19. Germline V gives CDR1 SGHTA, CDR2 FQGNSA. The CDR3 length is 17 residues. The full variable domain, completed using reference TRBV7-2 and TRBJ1-1, is GAGVSQSPSNKVTEKGKDVELRCDPISGHTALYWYRQSLGQGLEFLIYFQGNSAPDKSGLPSDRFSAERTGGSVSTLTIQRTQQEDSAVYLCASSSDRAPRRGSEAFFGQGTRLTVV.

This chain joins TRBV7-8 and TRBJ1-6, with TRBD1 as a possible D gene (5 bases). V lost 3 bases and J lost 6, with 12 bases in between. Germline V gene data show CDR1 as SGHVS and CDR2 as FQNEAQ. The CDR3 contains 15 residues. CDR3 amino acids: CASSFGARVNSPLHF. CDR3 in DNA: TGTGCCAGCAGCTTCGGGGCCAGGGTTAATTCACCCCTCCACTTT.

This chain joins TRBV6-2 or TRBV6-3 and TRBJ1-1; D gene ambiguous. Germline V lookup: CDR1 MNHEY, CDR2 SVGEGT. V dropped 2 bases and J dropped 1 base, with 14 bases sitting between them. The length of the CDR3 is 16 residues. CDR3 in DNA: TGTGCCAGCAGTTACGCGGACGGCCCCGGGAACACTGAAGCTTTCTTT. This gives the protein CASSYADGPGNTEAFF.

This clonotype has a handful of counts. V and J are TRBV7-2 and TRBJ1-5; 8 bases line up with TRBD1. V was pared by 3 bases and J by 4 bases, with 5 bases of the junction left unmatched. CDR1 and CDR2 (germline): SGHTA, FQGNSA. The CDR3 is 15 amino acids. In nucleotides, the CDR3 is TGTGCCAGCAGCTTCGGACAGGGTCCTAATCAGCCCCAGCATTTT. This translates into CASSFGQGPNQPQHF.

The V and J genes are TRBV2 and TRBJ2-5, with D possibly matching TRBD2 (6 bases). V was pared by 5 bases and J by 3 bases, with 10 bases between. In germline, CDR1 is SNHLY, CDR2 FYNNEI. This CDR3 region has 13 residues. The CDR3 region has the DNA TGTGCCAGCAGTCCGGGACTCGAAGAGACCCAGTACTTC. This codes for CASSPGLEETQYF.

The rearrangement links TRBV20-1 to TRBJ1-5; D is unclear. The CDR3 extends over 14 amino acids. V was cut by 3 bases and J by 4 bases, with 13 bases left in between. Germline CDR1 is DFQATT and CDR2 is SNEGSKA (reference sequence). The CDR3 nucleotides are TGCAGTGCTAGGGGAGAGGGATTAAATCAGCCCCAGCATTTT. Translated, it gives CSARGEGLNQPQHF.

The rearrangement joins TRBV6-1 to TRBJ1-5; D is ambiguous. This CDR3 is built from 15 residues. From germline, CDR1 is MNHNS and CDR2 SASEGT. V shed 6 bases and J shed 6 bases, with 18 bases lying between them. CDR3 sequence: CASRGAIRSSQPQHF. CDR3 bases: TGTGCCAGCAGGGGAGCCATTCGGTCCTCTCAGCCCCAGCATTTT.

The genes are TRBV6-1 and TRBJ1-1; a weak D match, TRBD1 (5 bases). Germline CDR1 reads MNHNS; CDR2 reads SASEGT. This CDR3 contains 14 residues. V lost 7 bases and J lost 5, with 17 bases in between. The CDR3 DNA reads TGTGCCAGCACTCAGACAGCCCATAGGACTGAAGCTTTCTTT. Translated: CASTQTAHRTEAFF.

DNA of the CDR3: TGTGCCAGCAGCGTAGGGCAGGGTGGGGATACGCAGTATTTT. This codes for CASSVGQGGDTQYF. The rearrangement joins TRBV9 to TRBJ2-3, with D possibly matching TRBD1 (5 bases). This CDR3 has 14 residues. V lost 0 bases and J lost 6, with 11 bases in between. Germline V CDR1 and CDR2: SGDLS, YYNGEE.

This chain uses TRBV30 with TRBJ2-5, with D tentatively TRBD1 or TRBD2 (5 bases each). Trimming cost V 0 bases and J 5 bases, with 16 bases left between them. Per the germline V gene, CDR1 is GTSNPN and CDR2 is SVGIG (reference sequence). CDR3 size: 15 residues. Written as DNA, the CDR3 is TGTGCCTGGAGTGTACTCGGGGCCCTGGGGGAGACCCAGTACTTC. Its protein product is CAWSVLGALGETQYF.

This sequence joins TRBV7-9 and TRBJ2-1, with 10 bases that match TRBD2. CDR1 is SEHNR, CDR2 FQNEAQ, per germline (reference sequence). This CDR3 is 15 amino acids long. V lost 4 bases to trimming and J lost 7 bases; unmatched junction nucleotides: 7. The CDR3 DNA sequence: TGTGCCAGCAGCTCAACTAGCGGGATCGTGAATGAGCAGTTCTTC. The encoded protein is CASSSTSGIVNEQFF.

The chain has TRBV15 and TRBJ1-5; D unclear. Per the germline V gene, CDR1 is LNHNV and CDR2 is YYDKDF (reference sequence). Trimming removed 2 bases at V and 11 bases at J, with 13 bases between. The CDR3 loop spans 13 amino acids. CDR3: CATSRPGGSAQHF. The CDR3 DNA reads TGTGCCACCAGCAGACCCGGTGGTTCCGCCCAGCATTTT.

The chain recombines TRBV11-2 with TRBJ1-1; tentative D call: TRBD1 (6 bases). The V gene lost 4 bases and the J gene lost 3 bases, with 18 bases spanning the gap. Germline V gives CDR1 SGHAT, CDR2 FQNNGV. This CDR3 has 16 residues. CDR3 sequence reads: CASSSRGGVKDTEAFF. CDR3 DNA: TGTGCCAGCAGCTCGCGAGGGGGTGTTAAGGACACTGAAGCTTTCTTT.

The chain recombines TRBV7-2 with TRBJ2-7; the D call may be TRBD1 or TRBD2 (5 bases each). The CDR3 consists of 17 residues. Germline loops: CDR1 SGHTA, CDR2 FQGNSA. V was cut by 2 bases and J by 1 base, with 18 bases left in between. DNA of the CDR3: TGTGCCAGCAGCTTACGGGCCAGGGACGCCAAGTCCTACGAGCAGTACTTC. Translated, it gives CASSLRARDAKSYEQYF.

The chain employs TRBV16 and TRBJ1-5; D is undetermined. Germline CDR1 is KGHSY and CDR2 is FQNENV. With 2 bases removed from V and 0 bases from J, the gap between germline ends came to 14 bases. This CDR3 spans 17 amino acids. CDR3 DNA sequence: TGTGCCAGCAGCCAACGCCCGCTCCCTTATAGCAATCAGCCCCAGCATTTT. Translated: CASSQRPLPYSNQPQHF.